The 3 T cell receptor beta chains listed next were all sequenced from one sample in a study of T-cell reconstitution after alpha-beta-depleted transplantation in children. Preparation of the TCRbeta library involved a method that used unique molecular identifiers. MiXCR was run by TCRdb on the PCR reads, yielding one entry per CDR3 protein. In the table there are about 510,000 distinct CDR3 sequences, about 10% of which are singletons. The source was PBMCs, mostly from graft donor cells, collected 180 days after TCRalphabeta/CD19-depleted stem cell transplant. These receptors were collected from a female patient under 10 years old who had a stem cell transplant for aplastic anemia, so the T cells may come from the graft donor.

The count of this clonotype is one. J is TRBJ2-5 and V is TRBV3-1, with D tentatively TRBD1 (6 bases). Deletions cut 1 base from V and 2 bases from J, with 17 bases between. Germline V gives CDR1 LGHDT, CDR2 YNNKEL (reference sequence). The CDR3 has 17 amino acids. The CDR3 DNA reads TGTGCCAGCAGCCAAGGTCTCAGGGGAGAATTACAAGAGACCCAGTACTTC. Its protein product is CASSQGLRGELQETQYF.

The sample holds a few counts of this clonotype. This sequence joins TRBV28 and TRBJ2-5; D gene uncertain. This CDR3 contains 13 residues. V was trimmed by 3 bases and J by 5 bases, leaving 10 bases between them. Germline lookup yields CDR1 MDHEN and CDR2 SYDVKM. The CDR3 here is CASSFAQVETQYF. The CDR3 DNA follows: TGTGCCAGCAGTTTCGCCCAGGTGGAGACCCAGTACTTC.

This clonotype occurred many times. V and J are TRBV7-2 and TRBJ1-1; the D is unclear. V lost 5 bases and J lost 4, with 14 bases in between. The CDR3 consists of 14 residues. Looked up from germline, CDR1 is SGHTA and CDR2 is FQGNSA. The CDR3 coding sequence is TGTGCCAGCAGCCAGCAGATAGGTGGCACTGAAGCTTTCTTT. Translation: CASSQQIGGTEAFF.